This T cell receptor (beta chain) was retrieved from a study of T cells after posttransplantation cyclophosphamide. Points from the study as a whole: Later post-transplant blood repertoires were often dominated by donor CD8+ memory clones. Tissue-infiltrating T cells from skin or gut overlapped little with blood T cells.

Points on this clone: The antigen is undetermined.

Some clones are missing from TCRdb's copy, which holds only in-frame ones; the method was immunoSEQ multiplex PCR. The repertoire holds tens of thousands of clones, with approximately 70% as singletons. Trimming removed 5 bases from V and 2 bases from J; junction bases left unmatched: 18. CDR1 is SQVTM and CDR2 is ANQGSEA in the germline V gene. The CDR3 loop spans 17 amino acids. The genes are TRBV29-1 and TRBJ2-7; 7 nucleotides align to TRBD2. This receptor was identified in a woman aged 55-69 years in good health, CMV-negative, and a related stem cell transplant donor. The source material was memory CD4+ T cells sorted from PBMCs. The DNA for the CDR3 is TGCAGCGTTTACGGGACTAAGGGCAGCCGGAGGACCTACGAGCAGTACTTC. The encoded protein is CSVYGTKGSRRTYEQYF.